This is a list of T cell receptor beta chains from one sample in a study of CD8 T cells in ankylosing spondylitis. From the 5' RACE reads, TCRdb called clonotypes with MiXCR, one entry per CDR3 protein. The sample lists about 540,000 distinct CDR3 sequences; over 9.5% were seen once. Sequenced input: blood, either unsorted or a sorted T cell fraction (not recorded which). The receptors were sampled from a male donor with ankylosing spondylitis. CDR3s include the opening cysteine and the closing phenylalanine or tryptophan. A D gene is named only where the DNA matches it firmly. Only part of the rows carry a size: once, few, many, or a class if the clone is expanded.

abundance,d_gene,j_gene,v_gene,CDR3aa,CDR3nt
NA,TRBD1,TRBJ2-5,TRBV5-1,CASSSGTGIRETQYF,TGCGCCAGCAGCTCAGGGACAGGGATCCGAGAGACCCAGTACTTC
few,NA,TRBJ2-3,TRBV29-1,CSVALRDTDTQYF,TGCAGCGTTGCTCTGCGAGACACAGATACGCAGTATTTT
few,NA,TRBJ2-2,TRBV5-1,CASSLNSRLSTGELFF,TGCGCCAGCAGCCTAAATTCCCGACTTTCCACCGGGGAGCTGTTTTTT
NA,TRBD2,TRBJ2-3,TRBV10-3,CAIRLASTDTQYF,TGTGCCATTAGACTAGCTAGCACAGATACGCAGTATTTT
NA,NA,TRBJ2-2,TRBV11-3,CASSRATSGELFF,TGTGCCAGCAGCCGGGCGACTAGCGGGGAGCTGTTTTTT
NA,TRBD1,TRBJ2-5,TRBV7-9,CASSLRQGEETQYF,TGTGCCAGCAGTTTAAGACAGGGAGAAGAGACCCAGTACTTC
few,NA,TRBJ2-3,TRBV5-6,CASAERLTDTQYF,TGTGCCAGCGCCGAGCGGCTCACAGATACGCAGTATTTT
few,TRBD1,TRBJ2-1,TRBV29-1,CSVEVGTGSSYNEQFF,TGCAGCGTTGAAGTAGGGACAGGGAGCTCCTACAATGAGCAGTTCTTC
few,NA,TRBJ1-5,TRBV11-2,CASSPTSQINQPQHF,TGTGCCAGCAGCCCGACCAGCCAGATCAATCAGCCCCAGCATTTT
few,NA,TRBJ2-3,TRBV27,CASSSPADSTDTQYF,TGTGCCAGCAGCTCACCAGCGGATAGCACAGATACGCAGTATTTT
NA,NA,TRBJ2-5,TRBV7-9,CASSSLGFQETQYF,TGTGCCAGCAGCTCACTAGGTTTCCAAGAGACCCAGTACTTC
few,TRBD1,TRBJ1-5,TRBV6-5,CASSFSTGGNQPQHF,TGTGCCAGCAGTTTTTCTACAGGGGGCAATCAGCCCCAGCATTTT
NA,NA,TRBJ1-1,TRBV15,CATSRDSHGAFF,TGTGCCACCAGCAGAGATTCTCACGGGGCTTTCTTT
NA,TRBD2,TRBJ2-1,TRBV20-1,CSASPGLAGGPYNEQFF,TGCAGTGCTTCACCGGGACTAGCGGGAGGGCCCTACAATGAGCAGTTCTTC
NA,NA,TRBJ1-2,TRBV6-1,CASIGQLYGYTF,TGTGCCAGCATTGGACAGCTCTATGGCTACACCTTC
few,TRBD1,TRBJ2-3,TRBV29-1,CSVVGVGTGALHTQYF,TGCAGCGTTGTAGGGGTCGGGACAGGGGCCCTACATACGCAGTATTTT
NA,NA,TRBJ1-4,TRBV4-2,CASSQGRANEKLFF,TGTGCCAGCAGCCAAGGGAGGGCTAATGAAAAACTGTTTTTT
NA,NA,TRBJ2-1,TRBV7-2,CASSDASRYNEQFF,TGTGCCAGCAGCGACGCTAGCCGCTACAATGAGCAGTTCTTC
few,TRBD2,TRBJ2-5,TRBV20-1,CSARDLTSGTKETQYF,TGCAGTGCTAGAGATCTTACTAGCGGGACCAAAGAGACCCAGTACTTC
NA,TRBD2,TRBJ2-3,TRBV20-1,CSARDRSSGYTDTQYF,TGCAGTGCTAGAGATCGGTCTAGCGGATACACAGATACGCAGTATTTT
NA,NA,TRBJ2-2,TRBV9,CASSVLQNTGELFF,TGTGCCAGCAGCGTTCTACAGAACACCGGGGAGCTGTTTTTT
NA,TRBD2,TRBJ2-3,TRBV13,CASSLDWVAGGADTQYF,TGTGCCAGCAGCTTAGATTGGGTAGCGGGAGGTGCAGATACGCAGTATTTT
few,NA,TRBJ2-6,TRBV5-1,CASSLEGGSGANVLTF,TGCGCCAGCAGCTTGGAAGGAGGCAGTGGGGCCAACGTCCTGACTTTC
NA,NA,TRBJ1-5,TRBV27,CASPEGTGNQPQHF,TGTGCCAGCCCTGAGGGGACGGGCAATCAGCCCCAGCATTTT
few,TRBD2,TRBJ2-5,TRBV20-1,CSGLAGRETQYF,TGCAGTGGGCTAGCGGGAAGAGAGACCCAGTACTTC
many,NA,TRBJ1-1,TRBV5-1,CASSFSGTEAFF,TGTGCCAGCAGCTTTAGTGGTACTGAAGCTTTCTTT
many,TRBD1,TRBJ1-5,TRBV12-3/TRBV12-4,CASSWTGIGNQPQHF,TGTGCCAGCAGCTGGACAGGGATTGGCAATCAGCCCCAGCATTTT
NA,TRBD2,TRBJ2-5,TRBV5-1,CASSLVPAGVWETQYF,TGCGCCAGCAGCTTGGTTCCAGCGGGAGTTTGGGAGACCCAGTACTTC
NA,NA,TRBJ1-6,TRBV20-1,CSASSSGDSPLHF,TGCAGTGCTAGTTCCAGCGGCGATTCACCCCTCCACTTT
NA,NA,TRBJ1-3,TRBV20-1,CSARENSGNTIYF,TGCAGTGCTAGAGAAAACTCTGGAAACACCATATATTTT
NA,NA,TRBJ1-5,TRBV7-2,CASSDNSNQPQHF,TGTGCCAGCAGCGATAATAGCAATCAGCCCCAGCATTTT
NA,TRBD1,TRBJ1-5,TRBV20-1,CSAGDRAGPQHF,TGCAGTGCTGGAGACAGGGCCGGGCCCCAGCATTTT
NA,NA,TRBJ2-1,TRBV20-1,CSASLLGPTYNEQFF,TGCAGTGCTAGTCTTTTGGGACCCACCTACAATGAGCAGTTCTTC
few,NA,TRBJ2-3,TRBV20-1,CSARMRDPSSTDTQYF,TGCAGTGCTAGAATGCGGGATCCTTCTAGCACAGATACGCAGTATTTT
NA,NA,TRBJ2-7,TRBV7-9,CASSLGVTGYEQYF,TGTGCCAGCAGCTTAGGGGTAACGGGTTACGAGCAGTACTTC
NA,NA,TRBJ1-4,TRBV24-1,CATSDGGATNEKLFF,TGTGCCACCAGTGATGGAGGGGCAACTAATGAAAAACTGTTTTTT
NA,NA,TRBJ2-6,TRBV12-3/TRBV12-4,CASSSTWTGANVLTF,TGTGCCAGCAGCTCTACCTGGACCGGGGCCAACGTCCTGACTTTC
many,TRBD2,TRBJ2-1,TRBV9,CASSEIAGVNYNEQFF,TGTGCCAGCAGCGAAATAGCGGGAGTAAACTACAATGAGCAGTTCTTC
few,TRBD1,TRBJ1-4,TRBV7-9,CASSLGDRAGEKLFF,TGTGCCAGCAGCTTGGGCGACAGGGCGGGTGAAAAACTGTTTTTT
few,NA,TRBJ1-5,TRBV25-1,CASSQTGKNQPQHF,TGTGCCAGCAGTCAGACAGGCAAGAATCAGCCCCAGCATTTT
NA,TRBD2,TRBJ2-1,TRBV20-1,CSARLAGVRDEQFF,TGCAGTGCTAGACTAGCGGGAGTCAGGGATGAGCAGTTCTTC
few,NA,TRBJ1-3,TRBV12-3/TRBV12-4,CASSIRDNSGNTIYF,TGTGCCAGCAGTATACGGGACAACTCTGGAAACACCATATATTTT
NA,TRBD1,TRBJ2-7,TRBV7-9,CASSSPTTGLPYEQYF,TGTGCCAGCAGCAGCCCGACGACAGGGCTCCCCTACGAGCAGTACTTC
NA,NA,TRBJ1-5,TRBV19,CASSPTLNSNQPQHF,TGTGCCAGTAGTCCGACACTAAATAGCAATCAGCCCCAGCATTTT
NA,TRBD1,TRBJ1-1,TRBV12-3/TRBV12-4,CASSTPGQGAITEAFF,TGTGCCAGCAGTACCCCAGGACAGGGGGCTATCACTGAAGCTTTCTTT
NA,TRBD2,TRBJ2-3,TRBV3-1,CASSQDSGRGGDTQYF,TGTGCCAGCAGCCAGGATAGCGGGAGAGGTGGAGATACGCAGTATTTT
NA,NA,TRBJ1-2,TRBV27,CASSPRGVLYGYTF,TGTGCCAGCAGTCCTCGTGGGGTCCTCTATGGCTACACCTTC
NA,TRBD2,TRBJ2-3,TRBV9,CASSVSSGRAQDTQYF,TGTGCCAGCAGCGTCTCCAGCGGGAGGGCCCAAGATACGCAGTATTTT
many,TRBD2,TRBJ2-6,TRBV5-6,CASSHIESGGAGANVLTF,TGTGCCAGCAGCCACATTGAAAGCGGGGGCGCCGGGGCCAACGTCCTGACTTTC
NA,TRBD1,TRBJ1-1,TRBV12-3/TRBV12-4,CASTQSDRATEAFF,TGTGCCAGCACCCAGTCCGACAGGGCCACTGAAGCTTTCTTT